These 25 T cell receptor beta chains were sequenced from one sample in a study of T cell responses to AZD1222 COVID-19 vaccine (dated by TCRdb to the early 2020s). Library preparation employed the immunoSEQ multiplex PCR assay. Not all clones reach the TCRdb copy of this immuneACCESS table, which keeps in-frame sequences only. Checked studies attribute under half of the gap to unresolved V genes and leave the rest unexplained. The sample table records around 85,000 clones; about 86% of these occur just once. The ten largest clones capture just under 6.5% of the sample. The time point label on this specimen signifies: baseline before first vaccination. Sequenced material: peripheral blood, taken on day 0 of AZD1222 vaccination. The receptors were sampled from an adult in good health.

The CDR3 spells CASSQSGTGGQETQYF. The CDR3 DNA reads TGTGCCAGCAGCCAAAGCGGGACAGGGGGCCAAGAGACCCAGTACTTC. The chain joins TRBV3-1 (or the pseudogene TRBV3-2) to TRBJ2-5; 11 bases fit TRBD1. This CDR3 has 16 residues. V lost 2 bases, J lost 1 base, and 3 bases stayed unmatched. Germline CDR1 and CDR2: LGHDT and YNNKEL (reference sequence).

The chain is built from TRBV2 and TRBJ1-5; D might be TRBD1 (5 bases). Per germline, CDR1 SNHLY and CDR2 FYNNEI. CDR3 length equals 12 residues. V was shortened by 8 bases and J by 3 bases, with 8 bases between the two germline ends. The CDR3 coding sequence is TGTGCCAGCGTGGGGGACAATCAGCCCCAGCATTTT. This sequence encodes CASVGDNQPQHF.

The CDR3, as DNA: TGTGCCAGTACCCAGGGTAATCAGCCCCAGCATTTT. This sequence encodes CASTQGNQPQHF. The chain employs TRBV19 and TRBJ1-5; D may be TRBD1 (5 bases). CDR1 LNHDA and CDR2 SQIVND come from the germline V gene (reference sequence). The CDR3 length is 12 residues. V was clipped by 7 bases and J by 4 bases, with 8 bases between them.

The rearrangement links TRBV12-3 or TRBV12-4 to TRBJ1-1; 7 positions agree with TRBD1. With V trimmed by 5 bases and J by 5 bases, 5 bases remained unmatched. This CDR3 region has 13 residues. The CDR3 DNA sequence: TGTGCCAGCAGTCCGACAGGGTGGACTGAAGCTTTCTTT. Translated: CASSPTGWTEAFF.

CDR3: CASSVGSSTYEQYF. As DNA, the CDR3 is TGTGCCAGCAGCGTAGGGTCTAGCACCTACGAGCAGTACTTC. This chain uses TRBV9 with TRBJ2-7; D possibly corresponds to TRBD2 (5 bases). The germline V gene has CDR1 SGDLS and CDR2 YYNGEE. CDR3 length equals 14 residues. V was pared by 0 bases and J by 2 bases, with 9 bases between.

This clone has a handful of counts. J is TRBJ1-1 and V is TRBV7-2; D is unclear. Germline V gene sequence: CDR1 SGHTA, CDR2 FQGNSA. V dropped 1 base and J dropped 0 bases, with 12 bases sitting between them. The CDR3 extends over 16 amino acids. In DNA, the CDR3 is TGTGCCAGCAGCTTAGTGTCCAAAAGCATGAACACTGAAGCTTTCTTT. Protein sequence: CASSLVSKSMNTEAFF. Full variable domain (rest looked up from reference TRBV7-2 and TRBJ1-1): GAGVSQSPSNKVTEKGKDVELRCDPISGHTALYWYRQSLGQGLEFLIYFQGNSAPDKSGLPSDRFSAERTGGSVSTLTIQRTQQEDSAVYLCASSLVSKSMNTEAFFGQGTRLTVV.

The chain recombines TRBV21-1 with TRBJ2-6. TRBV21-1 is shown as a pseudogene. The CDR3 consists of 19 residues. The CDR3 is CASSKVKEGVFSGANVLTF. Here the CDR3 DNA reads TGTGCCAGCAGCAAAGTTAAAGAAGGTGTCTTCTCTGGGGCCAACGTCCTGACTTTC.

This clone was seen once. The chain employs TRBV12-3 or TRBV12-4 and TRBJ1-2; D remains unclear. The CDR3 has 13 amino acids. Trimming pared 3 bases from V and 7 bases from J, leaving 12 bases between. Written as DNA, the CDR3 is TGTGCCAGCAGTTTCCAGCCCCCCCTTGGCTACACCTTC. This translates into CASSFQPPLGYTF.

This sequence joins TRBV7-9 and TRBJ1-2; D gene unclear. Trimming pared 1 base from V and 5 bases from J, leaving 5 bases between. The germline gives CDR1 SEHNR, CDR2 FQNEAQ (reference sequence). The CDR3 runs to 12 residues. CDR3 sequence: CASSLDGYGYTF. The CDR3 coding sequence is TGTGCCAGCAGCTTAGATGGTTATGGCTACACCTTC.

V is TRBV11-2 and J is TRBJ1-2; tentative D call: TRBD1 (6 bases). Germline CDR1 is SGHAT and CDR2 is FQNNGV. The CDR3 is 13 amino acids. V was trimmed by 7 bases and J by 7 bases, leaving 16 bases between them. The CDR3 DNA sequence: TGTGCCAGCAACCTGCTTGGGGGCGGTGGCTACACCTTC. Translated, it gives CASNLLGGGGYTF. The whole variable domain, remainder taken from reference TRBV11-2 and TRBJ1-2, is EAGVAQSPRYKIIEKRQSVAFWCNPISGHATLYWYQQILGQGPKLLIQFQNNGVVDDSQLPKDRFSAERLKGVDSTLKIQPAKLEDSAVYLCASNLLGGGGYTFGSGTRLTVV.

The CDR3 sequence: CASSSSPRGTYEQYF. CDR3 DNA sequence: TGTGCCAGCAGTTCCTCCCCAAGAGGTACCTACGAGCAGTACTTC. V and J are TRBV27 and TRBJ2-7; D ambiguous. The CDR3 extends over 15 amino acids. V was trimmed by 4 bases and J by 2 bases, leaving 15 bases between them. Germline loops: CDR1 MNHEY, CDR2 SMNVEV (reference sequence).

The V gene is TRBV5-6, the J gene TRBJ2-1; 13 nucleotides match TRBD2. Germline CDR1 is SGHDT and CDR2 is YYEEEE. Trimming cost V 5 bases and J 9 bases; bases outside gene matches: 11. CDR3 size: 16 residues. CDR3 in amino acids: CASSEPGLAGVFEQFF. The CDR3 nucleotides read TGTGCCAGCAGTGAGCCCGGACTAGCGGGAGTATTTGAGCAGTTCTTC.

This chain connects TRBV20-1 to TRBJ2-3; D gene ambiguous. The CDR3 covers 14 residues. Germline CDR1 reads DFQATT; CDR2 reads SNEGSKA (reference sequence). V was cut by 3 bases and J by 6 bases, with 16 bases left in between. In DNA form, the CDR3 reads TGCAGTGCTAGTTGGAGTAGTCGGCGGGATACGCAGTATTTT. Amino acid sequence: CSASWSSRRDTQYF.

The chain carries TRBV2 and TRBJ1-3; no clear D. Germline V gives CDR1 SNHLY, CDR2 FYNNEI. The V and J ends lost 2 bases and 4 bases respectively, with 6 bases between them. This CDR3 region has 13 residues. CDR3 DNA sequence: TGTGCCAGCAGTGAATCCGGGGGAAACACCATATATTTT. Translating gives CASSESGGNTIYF. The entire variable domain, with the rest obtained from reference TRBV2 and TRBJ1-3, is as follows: EPEVTQTPSHQVTQMGQEVILRCVPISNHLYFYWYRQILGQKVEFLVSFYNNEISEKSEIFDDQFSVERPDGSNFTLKIRSTKLEDSAMYFCASSESGGNTIYFGEGSWLTVV.

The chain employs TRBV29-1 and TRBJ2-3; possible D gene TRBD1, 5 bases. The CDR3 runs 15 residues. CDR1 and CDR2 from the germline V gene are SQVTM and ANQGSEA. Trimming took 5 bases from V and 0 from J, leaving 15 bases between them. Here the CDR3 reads CSVSPGAASTDTQYF. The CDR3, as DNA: TGCAGCGTTTCCCCTGGGGCAGCTAGCACAGATACGCAGTATTTT.

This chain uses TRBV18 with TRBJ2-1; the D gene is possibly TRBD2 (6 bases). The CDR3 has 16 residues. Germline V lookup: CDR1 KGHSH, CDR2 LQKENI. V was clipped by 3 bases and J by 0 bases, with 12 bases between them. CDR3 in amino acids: CASSPLAASSYNEQFF. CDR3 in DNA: TGTGCCAGCTCACCTTTAGCGGCCAGCTCCTACAATGAGCAGTTCTTC.

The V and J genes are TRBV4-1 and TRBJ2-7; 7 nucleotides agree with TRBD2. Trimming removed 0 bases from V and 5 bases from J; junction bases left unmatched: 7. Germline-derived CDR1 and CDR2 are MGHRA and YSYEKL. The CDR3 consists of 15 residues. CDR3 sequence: CASSQEGLAENEQYF. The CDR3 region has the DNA TGCGCCAGCAGCCAAGAAGGTCTAGCGGAAAACGAGCAGTACTTC.

In DNA, the CDR3 is TGTGCCTGGAGACCGCTGGGGATCTCTGGAAACACCATATATTTT. Translated: CAWRPLGISGNTIYF. The chain combines TRBV30 with TRBJ1-3; no definite D call. Germline V gene lookup returns CDR1 GTSNPN and CDR2 SVGIG (reference sequence). The CDR3 has 15 amino acids. V was pared by 3 bases and J by 0 bases, with 12 bases between.

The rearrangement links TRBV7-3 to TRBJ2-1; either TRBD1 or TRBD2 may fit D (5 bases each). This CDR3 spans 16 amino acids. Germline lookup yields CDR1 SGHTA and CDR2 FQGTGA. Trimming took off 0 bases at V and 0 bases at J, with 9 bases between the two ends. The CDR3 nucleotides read TGTGCCAGCAGCTTAACGCCGGGGACCTCCTACAATGAGCAGTTCTTC. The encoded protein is CASSLTPGTSYNEQFF. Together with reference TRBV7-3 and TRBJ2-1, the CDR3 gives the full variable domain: GAGVSQTPSNKVTEKGKYVELRCDPISGHTALYWYRQSLGQGPEFLIYFQGTGAADDSGLPNDRFFAVRPEGSVSTLKIQRTERGDSAVYLCASSLTPGTSYNEQFFGPGTRLTVL.

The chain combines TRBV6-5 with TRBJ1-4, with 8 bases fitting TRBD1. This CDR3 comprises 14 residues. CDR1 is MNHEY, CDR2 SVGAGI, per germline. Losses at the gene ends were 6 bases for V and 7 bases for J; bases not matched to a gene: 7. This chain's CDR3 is CASRKDRGGEKLFF. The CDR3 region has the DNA TGTGCCAGCAGAAAAGACAGGGGTGGTGAAAAACTGTTTTTT.

CDR3 bases: TGTGCCAGCAGTTTCTATCGACAGAGGGTCTCCTACAATGAGCAGTTCTTC. Encoded protein: CASSFYRQRVSYNEQFF. The rearrangement uses TRBV27 and TRBJ2-1; D possibly uses TRBD1 or TRBD2 (5 bases each). Looked up from germline, CDR1 is MNHEY and CDR2 is SMNVEV (reference sequence). V was trimmed by 3 bases and J by 0 bases, leaving 15 bases between them. This CDR3 spans 17 amino acids.

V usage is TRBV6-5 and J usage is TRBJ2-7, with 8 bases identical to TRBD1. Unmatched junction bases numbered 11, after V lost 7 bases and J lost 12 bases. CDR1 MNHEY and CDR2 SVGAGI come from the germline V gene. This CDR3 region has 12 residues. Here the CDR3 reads CASTERQGAWYF. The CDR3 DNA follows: TGTGCCAGCACCGAACGTCAGGGGGCCTGGTACTTC.

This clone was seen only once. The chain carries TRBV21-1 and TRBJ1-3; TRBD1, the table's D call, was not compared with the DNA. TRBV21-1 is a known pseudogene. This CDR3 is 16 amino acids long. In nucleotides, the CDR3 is TGTGCCAGCAGCAATGGGTTTCAGGGCTCTGGAAACACCATATATTTT. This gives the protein CASSNGFQGSGNTIYF.

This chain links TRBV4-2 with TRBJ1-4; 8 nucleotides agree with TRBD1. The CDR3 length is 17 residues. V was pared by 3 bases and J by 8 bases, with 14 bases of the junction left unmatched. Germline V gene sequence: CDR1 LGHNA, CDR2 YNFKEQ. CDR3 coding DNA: TGTGCCAGCAGCCAGTTCAGCTCGGACAGGGAAAAAGAAAAACTGTTTTTT. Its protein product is CASSQFSSDREKEKLFF.

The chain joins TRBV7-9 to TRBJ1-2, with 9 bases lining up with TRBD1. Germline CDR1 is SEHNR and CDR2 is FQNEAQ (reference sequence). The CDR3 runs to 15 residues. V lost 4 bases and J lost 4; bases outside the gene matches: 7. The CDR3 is CASSSTGQGSYGYTF. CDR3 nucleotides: TGTGCCAGCAGCTCCACGGGACAGGGTAGCTATGGCTACACCTTC.